Following are 17 T cell receptor beta chains from one sample sequenced in a study of tumor-infiltrating lymphocytes in primary liver carcinoma. It was from 20-30 mg of unsorted bulk tissue that RNA and DNA were co-extracted. TCR beta cDNA was made from 500 ng total RNA with a constant-region primer. Amplification in three nested multiplex PCR rounds with slightly modified ARM-PCR gave rise to TCR beta libraries. Both of the initial two PCR rounds ran for 10 cycles and employed TRBV1-TRBV30 forward primers alongside a C-beta reverse primer. Each CDR3 protein is one row after TCRdb ran MiXCR on the multiplex PCR reads. The top ten hold roughly 9% of the sample, which has approximately 110,000 distinct CDR3 sequences, about 59% seen once. The sample consisted of liver tumor tissue from sampling region 1. The sample's subset: tumor region T1, superior pole. The receptors stem from a woman aged 55-69 years with primary liver carcinoma and hepatitis B virus infection.

Comment on this clonotype: One end of the junction varies from germline; a read error may be responsible. The chain carries TRBV12-3 or TRBV12-4 and TRBJ1-6, with no clear D. The CDR3 covers 15 residues. The CDR3 is CGSSFGYGRNSPLHF. CDR3 coding DNA: TGTGGCAGCAGTTTTGGGTACGGCCGTAATTCACCCCTCCACTTT.

As regards this clonotype: This may arise from a read error, as a much more abundant clone is one base away. The chain joins TRBV6-6 to TRBJ2-7; D remains unclear. V was trimmed by 4 bases and J by 9 bases, leaving 10 bases between them. Germline CDR1 reads MNHNY; CDR2 reads SVGAGI (reference sequence). This CDR3 spans 11 amino acids. The CDR3 DNA follows: TGTGCCAGCAGTTTTTCGGACGTGCAGTACTTC. Translated: CASSFSDVQYF.

Notes on this clonotype: The CDR3 end shows no conserved phenylalanine or tryptophan, and so a read error is likely. The chain carries TRBV11-2 and TRBJ2-5; 7 bases are a match to TRBD1. In germline, CDR1 is SGHAT, CDR2 FQNNGV. This CDR3 spans 13 amino acids. The CDR3 here is CTSSRDREETQYL. For the CDR3, the DNA is TGTACCAGCAGCCGGGACAGAGAAGAGACCCAGTACTTA.

V is TRBV11-2 and J is TRBJ2-7, with 7 bases identical to TRBD2. CDR1 and CDR2 (germline): SGHAT, FQNNGV. The CDR3 is 16 amino acids. CDR3 bases: TGTGTCAGGAGCATTCTGACTAGCCGAATTACCTACGAGCAGTACTTC. It translates to CVRSILTSRITYEQYF.

On this clonotype: Sequence at one end of the junction differs from germline and may be a read error. V and J are TRBV11-2 and TRBJ2-1; 9 bases agree with TRBD1. CDR3 length: 17 amino acids. Germline CDR1 and CDR2: SGHAT and FQNNGV. CDR3 residues: CASSLAYGQGYRGEHFF. The CDR3 coding sequence is TGTGCCAGCAGCTTAGCCTACGGACAGGGGTACAGGGGTGAGCATTTCTTC.

By proportion, this clonotype is medium-sized. V usage is TRBV6-6 and J usage is TRBJ2-1, with D possibly matching TRBD2 (6 bases). The V and J ends lost 7 bases and 1 base respectively, with 11 bases between them. This CDR3 contains 14 residues. Germline V CDR1 and CDR2: MNHNY, SVGAGI (reference sequence). The CDR3 here is CASTHGGSYNEQFF. The CDR3 coding sequence is TGTGCCAGCACCCACGGGGGTTCCTACAATGAGCAGTTCTTC.

The chain carries TRBV6-5 and TRBJ2-5, with TRBD2 matching over 12 bases. The CDR3 consists of 15 residues. Germline V CDR1 and CDR2: MNHEY, SVGAGI. J gave up 8 bases and V 11 bases, and 15 bases lay outside the gene matches. The CDR3 loop reads CACNYEGLAGSTQYF. CDR3 DNA sequence: TGTGCCTGCAATTACGAAGGACTAGCGGGATCAACCCAGTACTTC.

Many counts were recorded for this clonotype. V usage is TRBV6-1 and J usage is TRBJ1-1; D uncertain. CDR3 length: 13 residues. V was shortened by 7 bases and J by 3 bases, with 12 bases between the two germline ends. CDR1 is MNHNS, CDR2 SASEGT, per germline. CDR3 region: CASTSRVDTEAFF. The CDR3 nucleotides read TGTGCCAGCACCTCACGGGTGGACACTGAAGCTTTCTTT.

This clonotype has ten or more counts. The rearrangement uses TRBV29-1 and TRBJ1-1; a weak D match, TRBD1 (5 bases). Germline V gene lookup returns CDR1 SQVTM and CDR2 ANQGSEA. Trimming cost V 0 bases and J 5 bases, with 10 bases left between them. This CDR3 has 13 amino acids. The CDR3 protein is CSVEDQGTTEAFF. DNA of the CDR3: TGCAGCGTTGAAGATCAGGGTACGACTGAAGCTTTCTTT.

On this clonotype: At one end, the junction sequence differs from germline, possibly due to a read error. The chain recombines TRBV4-2 with TRBJ1-6, with 8 bases that match TRBD1. Germline V gene sequence: CDR1 LGHNA, CDR2 YNFKEQ. This CDR3 has 17 residues. The CDR3 region is CASSIVRGPVHNSPLRF. In DNA, the CDR3 is TGTGCCAGCAGCATAGTCAGGGGGCCTGTTCATAATTCACCCCTCCGCTTT.

The V and J genes are TRBV28 and TRBJ2-5; weak D call: TRBD1 (6 bases). Trimming shortened V by 10 bases and J by 5 bases, and 20 bases separated the two germline ends. CDR3 length equals 14 residues. CDR1 and CDR2 from the germline V gene are MDHEN and SYDVKM. The CDR3 coding sequence is TGTGCCACAGTAACAGGGCTGGCGAGTGAGACCCAGTACTTC. Protein sequence: CATVTGLASETQYF.

The rearrangement links TRBV6-2 or TRBV6-3 to TRBJ2-1; TRBD2 might be the D (5 bases). CDR3 length: 13 amino acids. The V gene's germline CDR1 is MNHEY and CDR2 SVGEGT. V was pared by 6 bases and J by 5 bases, with 11 bases between. The CDR3, as DNA: TGTGCCAGCAGAGTGACTACAGACAATGAGCAGTTCTTC. Translated, it gives CASRVTTDNEQFF.

The sample holds many counts of this clonotype. The chain is built from TRBV11-2 and TRBJ2-1, with TRBD1 matching over 9 bases. The CDR3 spans 15 residues. The V gene end was trimmed by 4 bases and the J gene end by 8 bases; junction bases not matched to a gene: 9. CDR1 and CDR2 from the germline V gene are SGHAT and FQNNGV. The CDR3 DNA is TGTGCCAGCAGCTCCCGGGACAGGGTCCTGGATGAGCAGTTCTTC. Encoded protein: CASSSRDRVLDEQFF.

Comments on this clonotype: Its ends do not fully match the called genes, so a read error is possible. V and J are TRBV29-1 and TRBJ2-5; unclear D gene. CDR1 is SQVTM and CDR2 is ANQGSEA in the germline V gene. This CDR3 contains 12 residues. The DNA of the CDR3 is TGCAACGTTGCTTTGCTCCAAGAGACCCAGTACTTC. It codes for CNVALLQETQYF.

CDR3 region: CASSPRTAGLWEQYF. In DNA, the CDR3 is TGTGCCAGCAGCCCTCGGACAGCGGGACTATGGGAGCAGTACTTC. This rearrangement joins TRBV11-1 to TRBJ2-7; D perhaps matches TRBD2 (7 bases). This CDR3 is 15 amino acids long. CDR1 SGHAT and CDR2 FQDESV come from the germline V gene (reference sequence). The ends were cut back, 5 bases at V and 7 bases at J, with 21 bases in the middle.

The chain joins TRBV11-2 to TRBJ2-1; 12 nucleotides match TRBD2. Trimming took 4 bases from V and 0 from J; bases not matched to a gene: 7. Germline V gene lookup returns CDR1 SGHAT and CDR2 FQNNGV. The CDR3 has 18 amino acids. Here the CDR3 reads CASSWTSGALISYNEQFF. The CDR3 DNA reads TGTGCCAGCAGCTGGACTAGCGGGGCCCTTATCTCCTACAATGAGCAGTTCTTC.

In the case of this clonotype: This may stem from a read error, because a much larger clone lies one nucleotide away. The CDR3 DNA reads TGTGCCAGCAGTTCTGACACCAATGACGCCTTC. Protein sequence: CASSSDTNDAF. The rearrangement links TRBV12-3 or TRBV12-4 to TRBJ1-2; no clear D gene. The CDR3 runs to 11 residues.